This TCR beta chain derives from a study of blood T cell repertoires in COVID-19. Study information: The cDNA or gDNA used as material had been derived from T cells, B-cell-depleted T cells, or PBMCs.

Original processing methods: Estimated nucleated cell counts came from reference gene primer amplification. This table comes from immunoSEQ multiplex PCR, and its TCRdb copy is limited to in-frame clones, with some not included. V, J and clone size were drawn from that table, and D and trimming were deduced from the DNA. This sample yields 300,000 to 400,000 clones, of which more than 90% are seen a single time; 3.5% to 5% belongs to the top ten. With 2 bases removed from V and 9 bases from J, the gap between germline ends came to 18 bases. CDR1 SGHRS and CDR2 YFSETQ come from the germline V gene. The CDR3 covers 16 residues. Participants were aged 18 to 89 years, lived in under 25 US areas, and enrolled virtually.

This rearrangement joins TRBV5-1 to TRBJ1-6; tentatively, D is TRBD1 (5 bases). Sequencing was carried out using PBMCs or T cells enriched from blood (not recorded which). This sequence originates from a woman between 25 and 40 years old who had been exposed to COVID-19. This CDR3 reads CASSLTKDIWGSPLHF. The DNA of the CDR3 is TGCGCCAGCAGCTTAACGAAGGACATCTGGGGTTCACCCCTCCACTTT.